This T cell receptor beta chain was identified in a study of shared clonotypes between healthy human individuals. General observations from the study: The study generally estimated greater richness for naive than memory subsets. Only blood was sampled; tissue repertoires likely differ. The study found lower generation probabilities in non-shared clonotypes than in those shared by all four donors.

Everyone who donated was a Caucasian adult who lived in Nashville, Tennessee. As concerns this clone: Its antigen is unknown.

V shed 7 bases and J shed 7 bases, with 22 bases lying between them. Germline CDR1 and CDR2: SGHVS and FQNEAQ. This CDR3 is 16 amino acids long. Repertoires were generated with immunoSEQ multiplex PCR, while TCRdb's copy carries only in-frame clones and drops some. The repertoire consists of 1,500,000 or so clones, with roughly 97% occurring once and the leading ten covering over 1%. This chain links TRBV7-8 with TRBJ2-2, with D maybe TRBD2 (5 bases). The material sequenced was naive CD4+ T cells sorted from blood. The sample's subset: CD45RA+ positively selected. The receptor comes from a man aged 25-40 years in good health. CDR3 sequence (DNA): TGTGCCAGCAAATTTAGAAGCGGAGGTTATGGCGGGGAGCTGTTTTTT. Residues: CASKFRSGGYGGELFF.